The rows below give T cell receptor beta chains drawn from one sample of a study of Ad26.COV2.S vaccination and SARS-CoV-2 variants. Sequenced by immunoSEQ multiplex PCR; TCRdb stores in-frame clones only, minus some. The sample shows 350,000 to 500,000 clones, roughly 90% of them seen only once. The source was peripheral blood, collected in a trial of Ad26.COV2.S vaccine versus placebo. The receptors were sampled from a person aged 18-60 years who received the Ad26.COV2.S COVID-19 vaccine or a placebo. The CDR3 runs from the conserved cysteine through the conserved F or W. Fields, in order: clone size, J gene, D gene, V gene, CDR3 protein, CDR3 DNA. D genes are given only for firm matches. Size tells how often a clone was seen (once, few, many) or the class of an expanded clone, and some rows leave it out.

>NA|TRBJ1-2|NA|TRBV7-9
CASSLLEGPNYGYTF
TGTGCCAGCAGCTTATTAGAGGGGCCTAACTATGGCTACACCTTC
>few|TRBJ1-1|NA|TRBV7-9
CASTGELNTEAFF
TGTGCCAGCACAGGTGAATTGAACACTGAAGCTTTCTTT
>NA|TRBJ2-5|NA|TRBV2
CASSEVTETQYF
TGTGCCAGCAGTGAAGTGACGGAGACCCAGTACTTC
>once|TRBJ1-2|NA|TRBV28
CASTLGGNYGYTF
TGTGCCAGCACGTTAGGAGGTAACTATGGCTACACCTTC
>NA|TRBJ2-7|NA|TRBV7-9
CASPGALTHYEQYF
TGTGCCAGCCCCGGGGCCTTAACCCACTACGAGCAGTACTTC
>NA|TRBJ1-1|NA|TRBV18
CASSPQGFGNTEAFF
TGTGCCAGCTCACCCCAGGGGTTCGGGAACACTGAAGCTTTCTTT
>NA|TRBJ2-1|TRBD2|TRBV27
CASSSSTSGVYNEQFF
TGTGCCAGCAGTTCGAGCACTAGCGGGGTTTACAATGAGCAGTTCTTC
>NA|TRBJ2-3|NA|TRBV12-5
CASGFGGGGDTQYF
TGTGCTAGTGGTTTTGGAGGGGGGGGAGATACGCAGTATTTT
>NA|TRBJ2-5|TRBD1|TRBV5-1
CASSRQGEETQYF
TGCGCCAGCAGCAGACAGGGGGAAGAGACCCAGTACTTC
>few|TRBJ1-3|NA|TRBV5-4
CASSSSGSAGNTIYF
TGTGCCAGCAGCTCCTCCGGGAGCGCGGGAAACACCATATATTTT
>NA|TRBJ2-2|NA|TRBV20-1
CSADSTGELFF
TGCAGTGCTGATAGCACCGGGGAGCTGTTTTTT
>NA|TRBJ2-1|NA|TRBV3-1/TRBV3-2
CASSRAPGEQFF
TGTGCCAGCAGCCGTGCTCCGGGGGAGCAGTTCTTC
>NA|TRBJ1-2|NA|TRBV6-5
CASSYGKGYTF
TGTGCCAGCAGTTACGGGAAAGGCTACACCTTC
>NA|TRBJ2-1|TRBD1|TRBV19
CASSMGDRTEQFF
TGTGCCAGTAGTATGGGGGACAGAACTGAGCAGTTCTTC
>NA|TRBJ1-1|NA|TRBV6-5
CASIQGYGGTEAFF
TGTGCCAGCATCCAGGGGTATGGTGGGACTGAAGCTTTCTTT
>NA|TRBJ1-2|NA|TRBV2
CASSEAVRQGKNYGYTF
TGTGCCAGCAGTGAAGCGGTCCGCCAGGGAAAAAACTATGGCTACACCTTC
>NA|TRBJ2-5|NA|TRBV5-1
CASSRGMRQETQYF
TGCGCCAGCAGCCGAGGGATGCGGCAAGAGACCCAGTACTTC
>NA|TRBJ2-7|TRBD1|TRBV28
CPSGTDYEQYF
TGTCCCTCCGGGACAGACTACGAGCAGTACTTC
>once|TRBJ2-2|NA|TRBV25-1
CASSVGGGDTGELFF
TGTGCCAGCAGTGTCGGAGGGGGAGACACCGGGGAGCTGTTTTTT
>NA|TRBJ2-7|TRBD1|TRBV20-1
CSASNRDRGGEQYF
TGCAGTGCTAGTAATAGGGACAGGGGCGGCGAGCAGTACTTC